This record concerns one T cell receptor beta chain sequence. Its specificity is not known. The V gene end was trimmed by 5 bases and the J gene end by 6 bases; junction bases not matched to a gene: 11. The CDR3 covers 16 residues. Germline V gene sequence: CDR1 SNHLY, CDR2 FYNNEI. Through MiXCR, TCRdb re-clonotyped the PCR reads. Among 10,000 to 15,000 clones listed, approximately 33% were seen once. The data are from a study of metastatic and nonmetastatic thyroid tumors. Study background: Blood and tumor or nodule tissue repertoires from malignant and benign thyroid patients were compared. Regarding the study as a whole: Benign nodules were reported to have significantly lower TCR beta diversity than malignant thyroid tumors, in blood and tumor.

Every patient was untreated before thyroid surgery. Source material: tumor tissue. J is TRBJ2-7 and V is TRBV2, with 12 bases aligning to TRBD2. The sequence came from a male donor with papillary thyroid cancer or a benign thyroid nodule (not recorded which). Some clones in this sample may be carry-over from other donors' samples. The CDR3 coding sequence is TGTGCCAGCAGTCGACTAGCGGGAGATTTGGGGGCCGAGCAGTACTTC. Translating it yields CASSRLAGDLGAEQYF.